This T cell receptor beta chain was observed in a study of blood T cell repertoires in COVID-19. Turning to the study itself: The United States, Italy and Spain supplied acute and convalescent COVID-19 samples.

TCRdb keeps only in-frame clones here, not all; method: immunoSEQ multiplex PCR. The sample holds roughly 340,000 clones, around nine tenths seen once. Germline CDR1 is LNHDA and CDR2 is SQIVND (reference sequence). CDR3 length equals 14 residues. Trimming took 6 bases from V and 9 from J; bases not matched to a gene: 6. Seattle-derived patients entered the study during active infection and were followed longitudinally. Source material: peripheral blood. This clonotype was obtained from a woman in her 70s with COVID-19, enrolled during active disease. The chain recombines TRBV19 with TRBJ1-6, with TRBD1 matching 9 bases. The CDR3: CASSADRGGSPLHF. CDR3 DNA sequence: TGTGCCAGTAGCGCGGACAGGGGCGGTTCACCCCTCCACTTT.